A single T cell receptor beta chain is shown here with its context. The record originates from a study of blood T cell repertoires in COVID-19. Germline CDR1 and CDR2: MNHEY and SVGEGT. V lost 6 bases, J lost 0 bases, and 8 bases stayed unmatched. CDR3 size: 16 residues. TCRdb's copy holds only in-frame clones and misses some; the assay was immunoSEQ multiplex PCR. The sample holds about 120,000 clones; approximately 80% are singletons and the top ten take around 9.3%. The clonotype originates from a human donor in a cohort sampled during active COVID-19. Input material: peripheral blood. This chain connects TRBV6-2 or TRBV6-3 to TRBJ1-3; TRBD1 matches 7 bases. The chain's CDR3 is CASSQGQSRSGNTIYF. The CDR3 coding sequence is TGTGCCAGCAGCCAGGGACAGAGCCGCTCTGGAAACACCATATATTTT.